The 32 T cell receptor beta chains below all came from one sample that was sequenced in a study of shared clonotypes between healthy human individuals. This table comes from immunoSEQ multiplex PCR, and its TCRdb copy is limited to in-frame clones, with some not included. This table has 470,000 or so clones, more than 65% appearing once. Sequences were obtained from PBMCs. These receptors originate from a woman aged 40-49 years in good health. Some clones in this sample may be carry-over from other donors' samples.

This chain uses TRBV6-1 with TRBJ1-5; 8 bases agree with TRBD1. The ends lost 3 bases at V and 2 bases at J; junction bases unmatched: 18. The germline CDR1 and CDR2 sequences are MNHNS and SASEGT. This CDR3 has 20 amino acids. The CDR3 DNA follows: TGTGCCAGCAGTGAGGCCCGCGGACAGGGAAACGTTAAGGGCAATCAGCCCCAGCATTTT. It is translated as CASSEARGQGNVKGNQPQHF.

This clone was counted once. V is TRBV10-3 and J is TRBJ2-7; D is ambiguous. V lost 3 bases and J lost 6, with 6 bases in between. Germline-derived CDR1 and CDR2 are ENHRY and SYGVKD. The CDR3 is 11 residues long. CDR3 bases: TGTGCCATCAGTGATCTAGTCGAGCAGTACTTC. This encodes CAISDLVEQYF.

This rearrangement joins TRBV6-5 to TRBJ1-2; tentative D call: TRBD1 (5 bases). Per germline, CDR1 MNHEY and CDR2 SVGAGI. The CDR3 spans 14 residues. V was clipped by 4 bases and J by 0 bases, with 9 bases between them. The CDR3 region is CASSWTISNYGYTF. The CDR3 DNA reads TGTGCCAGCAGTTGGACAATCTCTAACTATGGCTACACCTTC.

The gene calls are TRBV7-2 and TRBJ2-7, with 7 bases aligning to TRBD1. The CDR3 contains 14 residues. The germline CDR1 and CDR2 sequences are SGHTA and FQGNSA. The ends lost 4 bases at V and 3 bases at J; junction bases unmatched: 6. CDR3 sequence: CASSSGQSIYEQYF. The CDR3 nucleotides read TGTGCCAGCAGCTCGGGACAGAGCATCTACGAGCAGTACTTC.

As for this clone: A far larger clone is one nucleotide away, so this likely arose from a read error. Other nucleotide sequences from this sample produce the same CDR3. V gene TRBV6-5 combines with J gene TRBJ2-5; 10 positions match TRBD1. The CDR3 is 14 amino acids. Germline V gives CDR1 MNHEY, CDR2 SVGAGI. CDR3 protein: CASSPGTGVETQYF. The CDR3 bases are TGTGCTAGCAGTCCCGGGACAGGGGTCGAGACCCAGTACTTC.

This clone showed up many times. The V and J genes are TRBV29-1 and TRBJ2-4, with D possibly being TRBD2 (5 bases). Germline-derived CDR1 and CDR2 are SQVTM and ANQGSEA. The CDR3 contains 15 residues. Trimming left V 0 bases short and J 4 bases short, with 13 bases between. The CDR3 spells CSVEDEGRVKNIQYF. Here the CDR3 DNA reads TGCAGCGTTGAAGATGAGGGTAGGGTAAAAAACATTCAGTACTTC.

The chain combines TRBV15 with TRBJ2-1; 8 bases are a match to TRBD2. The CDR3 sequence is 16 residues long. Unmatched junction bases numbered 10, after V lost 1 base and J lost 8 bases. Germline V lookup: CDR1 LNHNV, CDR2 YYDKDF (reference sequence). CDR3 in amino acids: CATSRAGIAGKDEQFF. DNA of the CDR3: TGTGCCACCAGCAGAGCGGGGATAGCGGGAAAGGATGAGCAGTTCTTC.

The CDR3 sequence: CASSPGVAGGQETQYF. CDR3 nucleotide sequence: TGTGCCAGCAGCCCAGGGGTAGCGGGGGGCCAAGAGACCCAGTACTTC. V is TRBV7-9 and J is TRBJ2-5; 10 bases align to TRBD2. Germline CDR1 and CDR2: SEHNR and FQNEAQ (reference sequence). CDR3 length equals 16 residues. Germline trimming cut 5 bases from V and 1 base from J; bases unmatched to any gene: 7.

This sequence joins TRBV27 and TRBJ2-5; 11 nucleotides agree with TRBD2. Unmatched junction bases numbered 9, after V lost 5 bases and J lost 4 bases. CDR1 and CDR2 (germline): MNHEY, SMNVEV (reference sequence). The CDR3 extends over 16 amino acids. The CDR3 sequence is CASSPPGSGRGETQYF. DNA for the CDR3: TGTGCCAGCAGTCCGCCAGGTAGCGGGAGGGGAGAGACCCAGTACTTC.

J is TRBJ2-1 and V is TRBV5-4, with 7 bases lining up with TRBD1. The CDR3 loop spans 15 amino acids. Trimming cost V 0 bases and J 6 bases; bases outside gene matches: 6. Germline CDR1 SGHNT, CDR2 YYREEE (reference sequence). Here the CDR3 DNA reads TGTGCCAGCAGCTTGGCCCGGACAGGTTCCAATGAGCAGTTCTTC. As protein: CASSLARTGSNEQFF.

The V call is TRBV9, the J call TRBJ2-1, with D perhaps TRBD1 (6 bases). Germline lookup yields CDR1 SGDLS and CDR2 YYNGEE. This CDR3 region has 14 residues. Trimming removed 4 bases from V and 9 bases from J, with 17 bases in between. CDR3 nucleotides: TGTGCCAGCAGCCCCCATTTGGAGGACAGTGAGCAGTTCTTC. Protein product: CASSPHLEDSEQFF.

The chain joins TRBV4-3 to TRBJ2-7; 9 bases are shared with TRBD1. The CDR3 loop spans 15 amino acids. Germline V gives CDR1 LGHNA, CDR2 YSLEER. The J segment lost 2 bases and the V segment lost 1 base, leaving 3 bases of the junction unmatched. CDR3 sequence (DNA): TGCGCCAGCAGCCAAGGAAGACAGGGGGCCTACGAGCAGTACTTC. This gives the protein CASSQGRQGAYEQYF.

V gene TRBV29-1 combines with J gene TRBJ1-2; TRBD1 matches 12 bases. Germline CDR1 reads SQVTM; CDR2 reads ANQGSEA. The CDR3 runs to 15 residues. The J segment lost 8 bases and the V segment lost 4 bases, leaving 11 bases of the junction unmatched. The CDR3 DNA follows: TGCAGCGTTGGGGACAGGGGGCGCCTTTCGGGCGGCTACACCTTC. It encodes CSVGDRGRLSGGYTF.

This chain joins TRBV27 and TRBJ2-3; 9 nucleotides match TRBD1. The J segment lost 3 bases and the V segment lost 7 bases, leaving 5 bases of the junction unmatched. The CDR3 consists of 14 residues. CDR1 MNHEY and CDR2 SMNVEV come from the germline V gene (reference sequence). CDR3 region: CASISTGGTDTQYF. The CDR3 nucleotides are TGTGCCAGCATCTCGACAGGGGGAACAGATACGCAGTATTTT.

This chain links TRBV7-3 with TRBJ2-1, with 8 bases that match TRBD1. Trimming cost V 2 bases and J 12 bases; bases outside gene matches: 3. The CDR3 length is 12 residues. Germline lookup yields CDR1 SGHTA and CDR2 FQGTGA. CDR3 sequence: CASSLGQGGQFF. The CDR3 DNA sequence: TGTGCCAGCAGCTTAGGACAGGGTGGGCAGTTCTTC.

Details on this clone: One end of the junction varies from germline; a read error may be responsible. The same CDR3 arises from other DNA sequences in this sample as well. The CDR3: CAWAGQSNTEAFF. CDR3 in DNA: TGTGCCTGGGCGGGACAGTCGAACACCGAAGCTTTCTTT. This chain joins TRBV30 and TRBJ1-1; 7 nucleotides agree with TRBD1. The CDR3 runs 13 residues. Germline V lookup: CDR1 GTSNPN, CDR2 SVGIG (reference sequence).

CDR3 sequence: CASSQEPGGPSTDTQYF. The DNA for the CDR3 is TGTGCCAGCAGCCAAGAGCCGGGGGGCCCCTCCACAGATACGCAGTATTTT. V gene TRBV14 combines with J gene TRBJ2-3; D is perhaps TRBD2 (7 bases). V was trimmed by 0 bases and J by 2 bases, leaving 15 bases between them. The CDR3 covers 17 residues. CDR1 and CDR2 (germline): SGHDN, FVKESK.

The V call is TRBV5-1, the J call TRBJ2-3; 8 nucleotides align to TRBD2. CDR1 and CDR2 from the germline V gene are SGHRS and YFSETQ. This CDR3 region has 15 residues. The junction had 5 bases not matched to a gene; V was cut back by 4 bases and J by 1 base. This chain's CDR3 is CASSRGLGGTDTQYF. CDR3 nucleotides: TGCGCCAGCAGCCGGGGACTAGGGGGCACAGATACGCAGTATTTT.

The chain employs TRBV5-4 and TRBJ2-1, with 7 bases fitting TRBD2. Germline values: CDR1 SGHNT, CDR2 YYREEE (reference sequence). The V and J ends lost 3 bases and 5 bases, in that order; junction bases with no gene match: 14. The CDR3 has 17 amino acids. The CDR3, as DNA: TGTGCCAGCAGCTCCCCCCCTCGAAAGCGGGGTAACAATGAGCAGTTCTTC. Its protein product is CASSSPPRKRGNNEQFF.

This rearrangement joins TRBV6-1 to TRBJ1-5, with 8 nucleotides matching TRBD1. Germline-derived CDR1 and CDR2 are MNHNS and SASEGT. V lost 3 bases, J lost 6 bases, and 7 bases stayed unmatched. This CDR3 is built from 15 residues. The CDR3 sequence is CASSEGQGAAQPQHF. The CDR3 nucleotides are TGTGCCAGCAGTGAGGGTCAGGGGGCAGCTCAGCCCCAGCATTTT.

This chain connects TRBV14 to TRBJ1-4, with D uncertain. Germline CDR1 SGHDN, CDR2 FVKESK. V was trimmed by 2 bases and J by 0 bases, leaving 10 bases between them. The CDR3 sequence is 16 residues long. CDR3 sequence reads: CASSQWGRATNEKLFF. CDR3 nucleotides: TGTGCCAGCAGCCAATGGGGAAGAGCAACTAATGAAAAACTGTTTTTT.

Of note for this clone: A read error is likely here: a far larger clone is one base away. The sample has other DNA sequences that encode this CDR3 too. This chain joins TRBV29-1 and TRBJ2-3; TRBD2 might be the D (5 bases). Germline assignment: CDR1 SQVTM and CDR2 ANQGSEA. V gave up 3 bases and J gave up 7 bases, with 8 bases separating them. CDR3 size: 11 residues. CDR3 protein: CSVETGNTQYF. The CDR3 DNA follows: TGCAGCGTTGAGACGGGGAATACGCAGTATTTT.

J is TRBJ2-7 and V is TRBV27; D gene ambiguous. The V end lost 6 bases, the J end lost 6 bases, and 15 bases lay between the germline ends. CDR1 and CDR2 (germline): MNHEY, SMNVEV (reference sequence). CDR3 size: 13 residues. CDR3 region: CASRTSPLGEQYF. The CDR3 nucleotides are TGTGCCAGCAGAACATCCCCCCTCGGCGAGCAGTACTTC.

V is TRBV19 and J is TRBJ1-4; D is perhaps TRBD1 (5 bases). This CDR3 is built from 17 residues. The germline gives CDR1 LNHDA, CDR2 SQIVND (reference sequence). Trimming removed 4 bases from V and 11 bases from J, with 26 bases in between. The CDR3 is CASSNPTAPNALGKLFF. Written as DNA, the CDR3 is TGTGCCAGTAGTAACCCGACAGCACCGAACGCCCTGGGGAAACTGTTTTTT.

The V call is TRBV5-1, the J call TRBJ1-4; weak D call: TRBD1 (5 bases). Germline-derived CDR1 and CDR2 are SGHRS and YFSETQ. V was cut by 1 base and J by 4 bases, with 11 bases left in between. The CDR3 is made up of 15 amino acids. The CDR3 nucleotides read TGCGCCAGCAGCTTGATTGGGACCTTTAATGAAAAACTGTTTTTT. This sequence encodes CASSLIGTFNEKLFF.

The CDR3 DNA reads TGTGCCAGCTCACCGATGACAGGGGCGGATCAGCCCCAGCATTTT. This codes for CASSPMTGADQPQHF. The rearrangement uses TRBV18 and TRBJ1-5, with 8 bases identical to TRBD1. V gave up 3 bases and J gave up 5 bases; unmatched junction bases: 6. The CDR3 spans 15 residues. The germline CDR1 and CDR2 sequences are KGHSH and LQKENI.

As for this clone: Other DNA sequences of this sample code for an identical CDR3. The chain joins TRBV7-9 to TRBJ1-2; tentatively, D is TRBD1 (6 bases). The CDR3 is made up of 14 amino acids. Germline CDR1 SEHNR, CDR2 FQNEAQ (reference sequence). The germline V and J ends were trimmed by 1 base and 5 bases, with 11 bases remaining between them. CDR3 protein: CASSLVGQGYGYTF. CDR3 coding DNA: TGTGCCAGCAGCTTAGTAGGGCAGGGGTATGGCTACACCTTC.

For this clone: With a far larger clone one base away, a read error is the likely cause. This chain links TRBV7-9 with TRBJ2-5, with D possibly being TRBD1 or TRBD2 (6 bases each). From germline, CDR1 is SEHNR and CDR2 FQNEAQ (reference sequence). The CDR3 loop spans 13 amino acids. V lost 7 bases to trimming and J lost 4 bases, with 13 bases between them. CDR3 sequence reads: CASTLGGRETQYF. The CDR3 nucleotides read TGTGCCAGCACCCTGGGGGGCCGAGAGACCCAGTACTTC.

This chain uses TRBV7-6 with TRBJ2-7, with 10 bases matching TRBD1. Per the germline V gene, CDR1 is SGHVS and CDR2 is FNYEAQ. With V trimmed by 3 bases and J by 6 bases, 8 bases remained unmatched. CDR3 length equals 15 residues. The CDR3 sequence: CASSLGQGISGEQYF. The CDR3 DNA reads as TGTGCCAGCAGCTTGGGACAGGGGATAAGTGGCGAGCAGTACTTC.

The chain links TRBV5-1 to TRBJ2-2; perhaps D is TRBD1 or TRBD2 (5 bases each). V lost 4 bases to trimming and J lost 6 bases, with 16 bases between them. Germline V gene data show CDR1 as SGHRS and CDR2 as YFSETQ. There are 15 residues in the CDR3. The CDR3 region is CASSAAGSFAGELFF. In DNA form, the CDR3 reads TGCGCCAGCAGCGCAGCAGGGAGTTTCGCCGGGGAGCTGTTTTTT.

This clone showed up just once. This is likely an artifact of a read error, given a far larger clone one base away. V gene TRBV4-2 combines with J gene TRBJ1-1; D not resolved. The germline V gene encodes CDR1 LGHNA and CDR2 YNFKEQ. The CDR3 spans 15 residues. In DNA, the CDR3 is TGTGACAGCAGCCAGACGACTTTAACGAACACTGAAGCTTTCTTT. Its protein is CDSSQTTLTNTEAFF.

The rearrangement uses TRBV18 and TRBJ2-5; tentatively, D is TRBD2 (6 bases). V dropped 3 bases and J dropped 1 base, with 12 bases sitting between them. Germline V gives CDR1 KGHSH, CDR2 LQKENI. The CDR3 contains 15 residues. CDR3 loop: CASSPVSGLQETQYF. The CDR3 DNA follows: TGTGCCAGCTCACCGGTCAGCGGGCTCCAAGAGACCCAGTACTTC.